A selection of T cell receptor beta chains follows, all from one sample in a study of shared clonotypes between healthy human individuals. Measured with immunoSEQ multiplex PCR; TCRdb has only the in-frame clones, and not every one. The profile shows more than 1 million clones, 75% to 80% of them singletons. What was sequenced was memory CD4+ T cells from PBMCs. Receptor source: a man between 18 and 35 years old in good health. Some clones in this sample may be carry-over from other donors' samples. Both conserved end residues are part of each CDR3. The order of the fields is D gene, V gene, J gene, clone size, CDR3 protein, CDR3 DNA. The D gene is left open where the match is weak. Where a row states a size, it is once, few, many or the class of an expanded clone; other rows omit it.

d_call: .; v_call: TRBV4-3; j_call: TRBJ2-3; clone_size: .; cdr3_aa: CASSQLRVGPDTQYF; cdr3_nt: TGCGCCAGCAGCCAACTTCGGGTGGGGCCGGATACGCAGTATTTT
d_call: .; v_call: TRBV6-5; j_call: TRBJ1-5; clone_size: .; cdr3_aa: CASSTGGGQPQHF; cdr3_nt: TGTGCCAGCAGTACGGGAGGTGGTCAGCCCCAGCATTTT
d_call: .; v_call: TRBV30; j_call: TRBJ1-2; clone_size: .; cdr3_aa: CAWASGFGGYTF; cdr3_nt: TGTGCCTGGGCTTCAGGGTTCGGTGGCTACACCTTC
d_call: TRBD1; v_call: TRBV18; j_call: TRBJ1-2; clone_size: .; cdr3_aa: CASSPSKGRGLGYTF; cdr3_nt: TGTGCCAGCTCACCATCAAAAGGGAGGGGGCTAGGCTACACCTTC
d_call: TRBD2; v_call: TRBV4-2; j_call: TRBJ2-7; clone_size: .; cdr3_aa: CASSQDWGAGGDVTHEQYF; cdr3_nt: TGTGCCAGCAGCCAAGATTGGGGAGCGGGAGGCGACGTAACGCACGAGCAGTACTTC
d_call: .; v_call: TRBV7-2; j_call: TRBJ1-1; clone_size: .; cdr3_aa: CASSRSQDHTEAFF; cdr3_nt: TGTGCCAGCAGCCGATCCCAAGATCACACTGAAGCTTTCTTT
d_call: .; v_call: TRBV11-2; j_call: TRBJ2-3; clone_size: .; cdr3_aa: CASSLDSADTQYF; cdr3_nt: TGTGCCAGCAGCCTCGACAGTGCGGATACGCAGTATTTT
d_call: .; v_call: TRBV6-5; j_call: TRBJ2-2; clone_size: .; cdr3_aa: CASSTGNSGELFF; cdr3_nt: TGTGCCAGCAGTACGGGGAATTCCGGGGAGCTGTTTTTT
d_call: TRBD2; v_call: TRBV4-2; j_call: TRBJ2-7; clone_size: many; cdr3_aa: CASSQDTSGSRYEQYF; cdr3_nt: TGTGCCAGCAGCCAGGATACTAGCGGGAGTAGATACGAGCAGTACTTC
d_call: TRBD1; v_call: TRBV19; j_call: TRBJ1-5; clone_size: .; cdr3_aa: CASTAGQGSGQPQHF; cdr3_nt: TGTGCCAGTACCGCGGGACAGGGGTCGGGTCAGCCCCAGCATTTT
d_call: TRBD1; v_call: TRBV2; j_call: TRBJ2-5; clone_size: .; cdr3_aa: CASRSRDRETQYF; cdr3_nt: TGTGCCAGCAGGAGCCGGGACAGGGAGACCCAGTACTTC
d_call: TRBD2; v_call: TRBV5-6; j_call: TRBJ2-5; clone_size: .; cdr3_aa: CASSSIGLARQETQYF; cdr3_nt: TGTGCCAGCAGCTCCATAGGACTAGCGAGGCAAGAGACCCAGTACTTC
d_call: .; v_call: TRBV7-9; j_call: TRBJ2-7; clone_size: .; cdr3_aa: CASSLGAGDYEQYF; cdr3_nt: TGTGCCAGCAGCTTAGGGGCAGGAGACTACGAGCAGTACTTC
d_call: .; v_call: TRBV19; j_call: TRBJ1-1; clone_size: .; cdr3_aa: CASFSWTSGRTEAFF; cdr3_nt: TGTGCCAGTTTCTCCTGGACCTCGGGGCGCACTGAAGCTTTCTTT
d_call: TRBD2; v_call: TRBV4-3; j_call: TRBJ2-6; clone_size: .; cdr3_aa: CASSRGTSGKYSGANVLTF; cdr3_nt: TGCGCCAGCAGCCGGGGGACTAGCGGGAAATACTCTGGGGCCAACGTCCTGACTTTC
d_call: TRBD1; v_call: TRBV11-2; j_call: TRBJ2-5; clone_size: .; cdr3_aa: CASSPWTGNGETQYF; cdr3_nt: TGTGCCAGCAGCCCATGGACAGGGAACGGAGAGACCCAGTACTTC
d_call: TRBD1; v_call: TRBV4-3; j_call: TRBJ2-7; clone_size: .; cdr3_aa: CASSHRDRGHYEQYF; cdr3_nt: TGCGCCAGCAGCCACCGGGACAGGGGACACTACGAGCAGTACTTC
d_call: TRBD1; v_call: TRBV5-1; j_call: TRBJ1-2; clone_size: .; cdr3_aa: CASSTALQGVYGYTF; cdr3_nt: TGCGCCAGCAGCACCGCTTTACAGGGGGTCTATGGCTACACCTTC
d_call: .; v_call: TRBV5-4; j_call: TRBJ2-5; clone_size: .; cdr3_aa: CASSLGTAQETQYF; cdr3_nt: TGTGCCAGCAGCTTGGGGACAGCCCAAGAGACCCAGTACTTC
d_call: .; v_call: TRBV5-1; j_call: TRBJ2-4; clone_size: .; cdr3_aa: CASSSDGGLAKNIQYF; cdr3_nt: TGCGCCAGCAGCTCCGACGGGGGCTTAGCCAAAAACATTCAGTACTTC
d_call: .; v_call: TRBV5-6; j_call: TRBJ2-1; clone_size: .; cdr3_aa: CASSSRQVRYNEQFF; cdr3_nt: TGTGCCAGCAGCTCGAGACAGGTGCGGTACAATGAGCAGTTCTTC
d_call: TRBD1; v_call: TRBV9; j_call: TRBJ2-2; clone_size: .; cdr3_aa: CASSAQLWTGELTGELFF; cdr3_nt: TGTGCCAGCAGCGCCCAATTATGGACAGGGGAGTTGACCGGGGAGCTGTTTTTT
d_call: .; v_call: TRBV6-6; j_call: TRBJ1-1; clone_size: .; cdr3_aa: CASSAGTRGRGAFF; cdr3_nt: TGTGCCAGCAGTGCCGGGACGCGGGGACGGGGAGCTTTCTTT
d_call: TRBD1; v_call: TRBV11-2; j_call: TRBJ2-3; clone_size: once; cdr3_aa: CASSLGQGTDTQYF; cdr3_nt: TGTGCCAGCAGCTTAGGACAGGGGACAGATACGCAGTATTTT
d_call: .; v_call: TRBV5-1; j_call: TRBJ2-7; clone_size: .; cdr3_aa: CASTYDPGTAGEQYF; cdr3_nt: TGCGCCAGTACCTACGATCCCGGGACAGCGGGCGAGCAGTACTTC
d_call: .; v_call: TRBV12-5; j_call: TRBJ1-1; clone_size: few; cdr3_aa: CASGLDAGTEAFF; cdr3_nt: TGTGCTAGTGGTTTGGATGCTGGAACTGAAGCTTTCTTT
d_call: .; v_call: TRBV6-5; j_call: TRBJ2-7; clone_size: .; cdr3_aa: CASSYAVAPSYEQYF; cdr3_nt: TGTGCCAGCAGTTATGCGGTAGCCCCCTCCTACGAGCAGTACTTC
d_call: .; v_call: TRBV5-1; j_call: TRBJ2-7; clone_size: .; cdr3_aa: CASSFGGNEQYF; cdr3_nt: TGCGCCAGCAGCTTCGGGGGTAACGAGCAGTACTTC
d_call: TRBD2; v_call: TRBV7-9; j_call: TRBJ2-1; clone_size: .; cdr3_aa: CASSARGGLAGNEQFF; cdr3_nt: TGTGCCAGCAGCGCACGAGGGGGACTAGCGGGAAATGAGCAGTTCTTC
d_call: .; v_call: TRBV21-1; j_call: TRBJ2-2; clone_size: .; cdr3_aa: CASSGGTAHTGELFF; cdr3_nt: TGTGCCAGCAGCGGGGGGACAGCTCACACCGGGGAGCTGTTTTTT
d_call: TRBD2; v_call: TRBV5-1; j_call: TRBJ2-3; clone_size: many; cdr3_aa: CASSLGGREGSDTQYF; cdr3_nt: TGCGCCAGCAGCTTGGGGGGCCGGGAGGGTTCAGATACGCAGTATTTT
d_call: .; v_call: TRBV5-1; j_call: TRBJ1-5; clone_size: .; cdr3_aa: CASSLVSGVGQPQHF; cdr3_nt: TGCGCCAGCAGCTTGGTATCAGGGGTTGGGCAGCCCCAGCATTTT
d_call: TRBD2; v_call: TRBV15; j_call: TRBJ2-2; clone_size: .; cdr3_aa: CATSRGSGTPVGELFF; cdr3_nt: TGTGCCACCAGCAGAGGTAGCGGGACTCCGGTCGGGGAGCTGTTTTTT
d_call: .; v_call: TRBV7-3; j_call: TRBJ2-7; clone_size: .; cdr3_aa: CASSLTPGPAYEQYF; cdr3_nt: TGTGCCAGCAGCTTAACTCCAGGGCCTGCCTACGAGCAGTACTTC
d_call: .; v_call: TRBV7-9; j_call: TRBJ1-4; clone_size: once; cdr3_aa: CASSPTGGAAEKLFF; cdr3_nt: TGTGCCAGCAGCCCCACCGGGGGGGCTGCTGAAAAACTGTTTTTT
d_call: .; v_call: TRBV2; j_call: TRBJ2-7; clone_size: .; cdr3_aa: CASRGRGYEQYF; cdr3_nt: TGTGCCTCCAGGGGCAGGGGCTACGAGCAGTACTTC
d_call: .; v_call: TRBV27; j_call: TRBJ1-1; clone_size: few; cdr3_aa: CASSLNAGGGTEAFF; cdr3_nt: TGTGCCAGCAGTTTAAATGCGGGGGGGGGAACTGAAGCTTTCTTT
d_call: .; v_call: TRBV5-5; j_call: TRBJ1-1; clone_size: .; cdr3_aa: CASSLGPRAGTEAFF; cdr3_nt: TGTGCCAGCAGCTTGGGGCCGAGGGCAGGGACTGAAGCTTTCTTT
d_call: .; v_call: TRBV5-4; j_call: TRBJ2-5; clone_size: .; cdr3_aa: CASSSGGVYQETQYF; cdr3_nt: TGTGCCAGCAGCTCCGGTGGGGTTTACCAAGAGACCCAGTACTTC
d_call: .; v_call: TRBV5-4; j_call: TRBJ1-4; clone_size: .; cdr3_aa: CASSSGLGGEREKLFF; cdr3_nt: TGTGCCAGCAGCTCCGGATTGGGGGGGGAGAGGGAAAAACTGTTTTTT
d_call: .; v_call: TRBV2; j_call: TRBJ2-5; clone_size: .; cdr3_aa: CASSSGAGQETQYF; cdr3_nt: TGTGCCAGCAGTTCCGGGGCAGGGCAAGAGACCCAGTACTTC
d_call: .; v_call: TRBV28; j_call: TRBJ2-3; clone_size: .; cdr3_aa: CASSLPGGGTDTQYF; cdr3_nt: TGTGCCAGCAGTTTACCGGGCGGAGGCACAGATACGCAGTATTTT
d_call: .; v_call: TRBV7-2; j_call: TRBJ2-3; clone_size: .; cdr3_aa: CASSLVGSSTDTQYF; cdr3_nt: TGTGCCAGCAGCTTAGTTGGTTCTAGCACAGATACGCAGTATTTT
d_call: .; v_call: TRBV7-2; j_call: TRBJ2-3; clone_size: .; cdr3_aa: CASSFGDTQYF; cdr3_nt: TGTGCCAGCAGCTTTGGGGACACGCAGTATTTT
d_call: .; v_call: TRBV7-9; j_call: TRBJ2-2; clone_size: few; cdr3_aa: CASSSLPAGELFF; cdr3_nt: TGTGCCAGCAGCTCTTTACCGGCCGGGGAGCTGTTTTTT
d_call: .; v_call: TRBV6-6; j_call: TRBJ1-3; clone_size: few; cdr3_aa: CASIEGGGYSGNTIYF; cdr3_nt: TGTGCCAGCATCGAAGGGGGGGGTTACTCTGGAAACACCATATATTTT